This TCR beta chain was sequenced in a study of blood T cell repertoires in COVID-19. Background on the study: Samples of COVID-19 (acute and convalescent) were obtained from the United States, Italy and Spain. The cDNA or gDNA used as material had been derived from T cells, B-cell-depleted T cells, or PBMCs.

Per the authors' pipeline: Reference gene primer amplification gave nucleated cell count estimates. Sequencing used immunoSEQ multiplex PCR; TCRdb keeps in-frame clones, though not all of them. V and J calls and clone size follow that table, whereas D and trimming were derived from the DNA. This sample carries approximately 86,000 clones, 80% to 90% of them seen once, and the ten largest clones take roughly 9%. Sequenced material: peripheral blood. The sequence was obtained from a man aged 45-60 years with acute or convalescent COVID-19.

The CDR3: CASSLRTSGGEETQYF. CDR3 in DNA: TGTGCCAGCAGCCTTCGGACTAGCGGGGGAGAGGAGACCCAGTACTTC. The chain couples TRBV7-6 to TRBJ2-5; 13 bases are shared with TRBD2. J gave up 5 bases and V 5 bases, and 8 bases lay outside the gene matches. Looked up from germline, CDR1 is SGHVS and CDR2 is FNYEAQ. This CDR3 region has 16 residues. Full variable domain (outside the CDR3, taken from reference TRBV7-6 and TRBJ2-5): GAGVSQSPRYKVTKRGQDVALRCDPISGHVSLYWYRQALGQGPEFLTYFNYEAQQDKSGLPNDRFSAERPEGSISTLTIQRTEQRDSAMYRCASSLRTSGGEETQYFGPGTRLLVL.